The 22 T cell receptor beta chains given below trace back to one sample, sequenced in a study of early T cells in non-severe SARS-CoV-2 infection. TCRdb itself ran the 5' RACE reads through MiXCR, one entry per CDR3 protein. The sample includes about 30,000 distinct CDR3 sequences, under 6% of them seen just once. The sample comprised whole blood. These receptors were obtained from an adult who was a healthcare worker with PCR-confirmed SARS-CoV-2 infection or an uninfected control (not recorded which).

The sample holds a few counts of this clonotype. CDR3 loop: CASSQVKGEAFF. CDR3 sequence (DNA): TGTGCCAGCAGCCAAGTCAAAGGCGAAGCTTTCTTT. The chain recombines TRBV14 with TRBJ1-1; D gene unclear. Germline CDR1 is SGHDN and CDR2 is FVKESK. This CDR3 is 12 amino acids long. V lost 1 base and J lost 8, with 8 bases in between.

This clonotype was counted at least ten times. The chain employs TRBV20-1 and TRBJ2-5; 14 positions agree with TRBD2. Germline loops: CDR1 DFQATT, CDR2 SNEGSKA (reference sequence). The CDR3 extends over 17 amino acids. The junction had 7 bases not matched to a gene; V was cut back by 0 bases and J by 4 bases. CDR3 nucleotide sequence: TGCAGTGCTAGAGATTCCCGACTAGCGGGGGGGCGAGAGACCCAGTACTTC. Amino acids: CSARDSRLAGGRETQYF.

This clonotype has a handful of counts. This chain links TRBV7-6 with TRBJ2-5; 9 nucleotides match TRBD1. V shed 5 bases and J 3 bases; nucleotides not matched to a gene: 10. Germline CDR1 reads SGHVS; CDR2 reads FNYEAQ. CDR3 length equals 16 residues. This CDR3 reads CASSIGTGIVEETQYF. DNA of the CDR3: TGTGCCAGCAGCATAGGGACAGGGATTGTTGAAGAGACCCAGTACTTC.

The sample holds many counts of this clonotype. The chain uses TRBV9 and TRBJ2-5, with 12 bases identical to TRBD2. CDR1 and CDR2 from the germline V gene are SGDLS and YYNGEE. Germline trimming cut 3 bases from V and 0 bases from J; bases unmatched to any gene: 6. The CDR3 is 17 amino acids. Here the CDR3 DNA reads TGTGCCAGCAGCGCCCTGACTAGCGGGGGTCACCAAGAGACCCAGTACTTC. This encodes CASSALTSGGHQETQYF.

The chain carries TRBV20-1 and TRBJ2-1; 8 positions match TRBD2. This CDR3 has 14 amino acids. Germline-derived CDR1 and CDR2 are DFQATT and SNEGSKA (reference sequence). V gave up 3 bases and J gave up 10 bases; unmatched junction bases: 11. Here the CDR3 DNA reads TGCAGTGCTAGGCGGGGGGCCCCTTATATGGAGCAGTTCTTC. It is translated as CSARRGAPYMEQFF.

This clonotype was observed many times. The chain uses TRBV20-1 and TRBJ2-3, with D unresolved. The CDR3 length is 10 residues. Between the trimmed V and J ends, which lost 3 bases and 2 bases, there was a span of 0 bases. Germline V gene sequence: CDR1 DFQATT, CDR2 SNEGSKA (reference sequence). CDR3 sequence (DNA): TGCAGTGCTAGCACAGATACGCAGTATTTT. This gives the protein CSASTDTQYF.

This clonotype was counted at least ten times. J is TRBJ2-7 and V is TRBV20-1, with D perhaps assigned TRBD1 or TRBD2 (5 bases each). Germline assignment: CDR1 DFQATT and CDR2 SNEGSKA (reference sequence). Trimming shortened V by 3 bases and J by 3 bases, and 6 bases separated the two germline ends. This CDR3 is 11 amino acids long. The CDR3 DNA reads TGCAGTGCTAGGAGGGGCTACGAGCAGTACTTC. Its protein product is CSARRGYEQYF.

This clonotype has at least ten counts. This sequence joins TRBV9 and TRBJ2-1; 9 nucleotides align to TRBD1. Germline V lookup: CDR1 SGDLS, CDR2 YYNGEE. V was pared by 4 bases and J by 8 bases, with 16 bases of the junction left unmatched. The CDR3 consists of 17 residues. The CDR3 loop is CASSKSTGTGSIYEQFF. CDR3 nucleotides: TGTGCCAGCAGCAAATCAACCGGGACAGGGAGTATCTATGAGCAGTTCTTC. Full variable domain (outside the CDR3, taken from reference TRBV9 and TRBJ2-1): DSGVTQTPKHLITATGQRVTLRCSPRSGDLSVYWYQQSLDQGLQFLIQYYNGEERAKGNILERFSAQQFPDLHSELNLSSLELGDSALYFCASSKSTGTGSIYEQFFGPGTRLTVL.

This clonotype was detected a few times. The chain employs TRBV13 and TRBJ2-2, with TRBD2 as a possible D gene (6 bases). The CDR3 is made up of 17 amino acids. Per germline, CDR1 PRHDT and CDR2 FYEKMQ (reference sequence). The V and J ends lost 3 bases and 0 bases respectively, with 14 bases between them. The CDR3 here is CASSFGLIPTNTGELFF. The CDR3 region has the DNA TGTGCCAGCAGCTTCGGACTAATACCCACGAACACCGGGGAGCTGTTTTTT.

This clonotype occurred many times. The chain couples TRBV27 to TRBJ2-2, with 11 positions matching TRBD2. CDR1 and CDR2 (germline): MNHEY, SMNVEV (reference sequence). Trimming cost V 5 bases and J 7 bases; bases outside gene matches: 9. This CDR3 is built from 16 residues. CDR3 amino acids: CASSLLAGGTGGELFF. The DNA for the CDR3 is TGTGCCAGCAGTCTTCTAGCGGGGGGTACAGGCGGGGAGCTGTTTTTT.

This sequence joins TRBV6-2 or TRBV6-3 and TRBJ2-3; TRBD2 is a possible D gene (7 bases). Trimming pared 0 bases from V and 2 bases from J, leaving 12 bases between. This CDR3 has 16 residues. Germline assignment: CDR1 MNHEY and CDR2 SVGEGT. The CDR3 DNA sequence: TGTGCCAGCAGTTACTCGACGGGGGGCATCACAGATACGCAGTATTTT. Translating gives CASSYSTGGITDTQYF.

This clonotype was recorded many times. V usage is TRBV7-2 and J usage is TRBJ2-1, with unresolved D. The CDR3 length is 14 residues. The V and J ends lost 5 bases and 3 bases respectively, with 11 bases between them. CDR1 and CDR2 (germline): SGHTA, FQGNSA. The CDR3 coding sequence is TGTGCCAGCAGCCAAAATTTCTACTACAATGAGCAGTTCTTC. Its translation is CASSQNFYYNEQFF. Based on the CDR3 plus reference TRBV7-2 and TRBJ2-1, the full variable domain is GAGVSQSPSNKVTEKGKDVELRCDPISGHTALYWYRQSLGQGLEFLIYFQGNSAPDKSGLPSDRFSAERTGGSVSTLTIQRTQQEDSAVYLCASSQNFYYNEQFFGPGTRLTVL.

The table lists this clonotype with many counts. The V call is TRBV7-9, the J call TRBJ2-6; no clear D. V lost 1 base and J 0 bases, leaving 10 bases between the germline ends. This CDR3 spans 17 amino acids. From germline, CDR1 is SEHNR and CDR2 FQNEAQ (reference sequence). The CDR3 sequence: CASSLDRWVSGANVLTF. The CDR3 DNA is TGTGCCAGCAGCTTAGACAGATGGGTCTCTGGGGCCAACGTCCTGACTTTC.

By share, this clonotype ranks as medium-sized. This sequence joins TRBV28 and TRBJ2-7; 7 bases are shared with TRBD1. This CDR3 has 14 residues. V lost 7 bases, J lost 2 bases, and 8 bases stayed unmatched. The germline gives CDR1 MDHEN, CDR2 SYDVKM. The CDR3 nucleotides are TGTGCCAGCAAATCGACAGGGCCTACCTACGAGCAGTACTTC. It specifies CASKSTGPTYEQYF.

This clonotype was seen repeatedly, ten times or more. The chain couples TRBV5-5 to TRBJ1-5, with D uncertain. Germline values: CDR1 SGHKS, CDR2 YYEKEE (reference sequence). V was clipped by 4 bases and J by 0 bases, with 8 bases between them. The CDR3 length is 14 residues. The CDR3 sequence is CASSRDRSNQPQHF. The CDR3 region has the DNA TGTGCCAGCAGCCGTGATCGTAGCAATCAGCCCCAGCATTTT. The full variable domain, rest sourced from reference TRBV5-5 and TRBJ1-5, is DAGVTQSPTHLIKTRGQQVTLRCSPISGHKSVSWYQQVLGQGPQFIFQYYEKEERGRGNFPDRFSARQFPNYSSELNVNALLLGDSALYLCASSRDRSNQPQHFGDGTRLSIL.

This clonotype was seen many times. The chain carries TRBV5-4 and TRBJ2-5, with 12 positions matching TRBD2. Trimming cost V 1 base and J 4 bases; bases outside gene matches: 2. Germline V gene sequence: CDR1 SGHNT, CDR2 YYREEE (reference sequence). The CDR3 has 15 amino acids. CDR3: CASSLTSGGTETQYF. The CDR3 DNA sequence: TGTGCCAGCAGCTTGACTAGCGGGGGGACAGAGACCCAGTACTTC.

This clonotype was recorded at least ten times. The chain joins TRBV20-1 to TRBJ2-7, with a tentative D call TRBD1 (6 bases). The ends were cut back, 6 bases at V and 1 base at J, with 16 bases in the middle. The CDR3 is 14 residues long. Per germline, CDR1 DFQATT and CDR2 SNEGSKA (reference sequence). The CDR3 bases are TGCAGTGCAGAGCCCGACAGGAATTCCTACGAGCAGTACTTC. As protein: CSAEPDRNSYEQYF.

This clonotype was seen many times. The V and J genes are TRBV7-9 and TRBJ2-3, with D perhaps matching TRBD2 (6 bases). There are 14 residues in the CDR3. CDR1 and CDR2 from the germline V gene are SEHNR and FQNEAQ (reference sequence). The V end was cut by 5 bases, the J end by 0 bases, with 9 bases between. The CDR3 loop is CASSGRGSTDTQYF. The CDR3 bases are TGTGCCAGCAGCGGGCGGGGCAGCACAGATACGCAGTATTTT.

The V call is TRBV12-3 or TRBV12-4, the J call TRBJ1-4; D not certain. The CDR3 contains 14 residues. The V end was cut by 6 bases, the J end by 4 bases, with 12 bases between. CDR3 in amino acids: CASRRTANNEKLFF. CDR3 DNA sequence: TGTGCCAGCAGGAGGACGGCGAATAATGAAAAACTGTTTTTT.

This clonotype was seen ten or more times. The V gene is TRBV12-3 or TRBV12-4, the J gene TRBJ2-3; TRBD1 agrees at 7 bases. The CDR3 runs 15 residues. J gave up 5 bases and V 3 bases, and 8 bases lay outside the gene matches. The CDR3 DNA reads as TGTGCCAGCAGTTTGGCCAGGGGGAGTGGAGATACGCAGTATTTT. Amino acids: CASSLARGSGDTQYF.

In the case of this clonotype: Just one base apart from a much larger clone, this may be a read error. The chain combines TRBV12-3 or TRBV12-4 with TRBJ2-5; D is uncertain. The length of the CDR3 is 9 residues. The V end was cut by 2 bases, the J end by 13 bases, with 5 bases between. CDR3: CASSLFTYF. CDR3 sequence (DNA): TGTGCCAGCAGTTTATTTACGTACTTC.

This clonotype was detected ten times or more. V is TRBV5-4 and J is TRBJ2-7; D might be TRBD1 (7 bases). V was pared by 1 base and J by 7 bases, with 12 bases between. CDR1 and CDR2 (germline): SGHNT, YYREEE (reference sequence). The length of the CDR3 is 13 residues. The CDR3, as DNA: TGTGCCAGCAGCTTGAAGGGGGCGGGGGAGCAGTACTTC. This translates into CASSLKGAGEQYF.